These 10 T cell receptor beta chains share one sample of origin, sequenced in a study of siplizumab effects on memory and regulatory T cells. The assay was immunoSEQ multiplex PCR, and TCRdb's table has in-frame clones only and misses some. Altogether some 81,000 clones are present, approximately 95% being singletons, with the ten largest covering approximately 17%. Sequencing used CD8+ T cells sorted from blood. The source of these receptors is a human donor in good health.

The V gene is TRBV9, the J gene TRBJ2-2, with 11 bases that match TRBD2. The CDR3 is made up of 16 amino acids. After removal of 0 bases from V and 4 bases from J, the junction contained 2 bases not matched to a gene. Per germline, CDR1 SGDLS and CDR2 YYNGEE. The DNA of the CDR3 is TGTGCCAGCAGCGTAGCTGGGACTAGCGGCACCGGGGAGCTGTTTTTT. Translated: CASSVAGTSGTGELFF.

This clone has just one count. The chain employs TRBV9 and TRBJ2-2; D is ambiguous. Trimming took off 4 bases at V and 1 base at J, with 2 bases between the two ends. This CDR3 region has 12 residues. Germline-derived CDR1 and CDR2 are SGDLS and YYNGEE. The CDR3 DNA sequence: TGTGCCAGCAGCCAGAACACCGGGGAGCTGTTTTTT. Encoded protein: CASSQNTGELFF.

The DNA for the CDR3 is TGTGCCAGCTCACCCGGTCTCCAAGAGACCCAGTACTTC. It yields the protein CASSPGLQETQYF. The rearrangement joins TRBV18 to TRBJ2-5; D call uncertain. The CDR3 is 13 amino acids. V lost 3 bases to trimming and J lost 1 base, with 6 bases between them. Germline loops: CDR1 KGHSH, CDR2 LQKENI.

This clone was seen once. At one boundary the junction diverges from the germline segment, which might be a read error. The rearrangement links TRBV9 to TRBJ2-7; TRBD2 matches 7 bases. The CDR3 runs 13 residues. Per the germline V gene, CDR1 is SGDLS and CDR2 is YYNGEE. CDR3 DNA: TGTGCAAGCAGCGTGGGACTAAGCTACGAGCAGTACTTC. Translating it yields CASSVGLSYEQYF.

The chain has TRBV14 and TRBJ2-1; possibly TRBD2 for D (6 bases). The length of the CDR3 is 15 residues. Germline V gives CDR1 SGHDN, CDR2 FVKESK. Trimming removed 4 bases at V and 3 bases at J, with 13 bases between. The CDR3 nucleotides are TGTGCCAGCAGCCTCCCGGGACTTTACTACAATGAGCAGTTCTTC. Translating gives CASSLPGLYYNEQFF.

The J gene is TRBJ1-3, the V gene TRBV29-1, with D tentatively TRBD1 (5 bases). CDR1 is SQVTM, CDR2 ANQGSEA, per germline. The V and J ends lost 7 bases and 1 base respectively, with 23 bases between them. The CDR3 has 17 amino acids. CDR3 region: CSAKSRDQQTSGNTIYF. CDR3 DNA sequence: TGCAGCGCCAAGAGCCGGGACCAGCAGACGTCTGGAAACACCATATATTTT.

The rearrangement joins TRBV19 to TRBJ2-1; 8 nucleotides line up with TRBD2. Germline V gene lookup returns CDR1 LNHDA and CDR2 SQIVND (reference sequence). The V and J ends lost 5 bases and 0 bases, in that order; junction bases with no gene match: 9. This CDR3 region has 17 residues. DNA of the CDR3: TGTGCCAGTAGTCCGGCTAGCGGGTCCGACTCCTACAATGAGCAGTTCTTC. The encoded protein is CASSPASGSDSYNEQFF.

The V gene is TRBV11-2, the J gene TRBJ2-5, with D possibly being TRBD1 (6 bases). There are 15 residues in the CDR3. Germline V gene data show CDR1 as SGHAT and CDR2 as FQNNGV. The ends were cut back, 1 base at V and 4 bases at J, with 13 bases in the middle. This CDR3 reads CASSLGQGTRETQYF. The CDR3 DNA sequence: TGTGCCAGCAGCTTAGGCCAGGGGACGCGAGAGACCCAGTACTTC. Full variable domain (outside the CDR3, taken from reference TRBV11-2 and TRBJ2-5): EAGVAQSPRYKIIEKRQSVAFWCNPISGHATLYWYQQILGQGPKLLIQFQNNGVVDDSQLPKDRFSAERLKGVDSTLKIQPAKLEDSAVYLCASSLGQGTRETQYFGPGTRLLVL.

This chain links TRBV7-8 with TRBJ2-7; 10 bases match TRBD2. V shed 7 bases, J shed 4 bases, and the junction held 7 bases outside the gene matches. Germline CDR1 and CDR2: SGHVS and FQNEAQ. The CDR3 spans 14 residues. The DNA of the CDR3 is TGTGCCAGCAACCCTAGCGGGAGTAAATACGAGCAGTACTTC. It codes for CASNPSGSKYEQYF.

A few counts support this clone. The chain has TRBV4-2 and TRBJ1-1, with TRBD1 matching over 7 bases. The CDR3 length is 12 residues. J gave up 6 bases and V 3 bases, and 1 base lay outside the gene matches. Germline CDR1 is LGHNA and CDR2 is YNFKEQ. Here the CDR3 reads CASSQTGSEAFF. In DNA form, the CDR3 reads TGTGCCAGCAGCCAGACAGGGTCTGAAGCTTTCTTT.